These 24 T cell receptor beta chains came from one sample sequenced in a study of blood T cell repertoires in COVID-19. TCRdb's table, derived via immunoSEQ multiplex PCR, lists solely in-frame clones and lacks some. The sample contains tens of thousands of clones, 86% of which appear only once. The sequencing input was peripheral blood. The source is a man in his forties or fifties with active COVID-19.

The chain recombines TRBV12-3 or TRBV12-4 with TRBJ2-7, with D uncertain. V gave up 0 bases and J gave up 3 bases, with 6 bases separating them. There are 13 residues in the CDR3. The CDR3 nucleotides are TGTGCCAGCAGTTTAGCGCGTGGCTACGAGCAGTACGTC. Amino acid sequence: CASSLARGYEQYV.

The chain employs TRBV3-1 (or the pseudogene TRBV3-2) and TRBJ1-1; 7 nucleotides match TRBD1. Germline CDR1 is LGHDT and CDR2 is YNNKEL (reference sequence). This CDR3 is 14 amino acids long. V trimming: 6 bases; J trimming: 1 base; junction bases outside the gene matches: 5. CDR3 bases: TGTGCCAGCAGTCTGGGACAGACGAACACTGAAGCTTTCTTT. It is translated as CASSLGQTNTEAFF.

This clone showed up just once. CDR3 nucleotides: TGTGCCAGCAGCTTAGTTAGCGGAAAGAGCACAGATACGCAGTATTTT. It codes for CASSLVSGKSTDTQYF. The rearrangement uses TRBV11-3 and TRBJ2-3, with D perhaps matching TRBD2 (6 bases). Germline values: CDR1 SGHNT, CDR2 YENEEA. Trimming pared 1 base from V and 0 bases from J, leaving 11 bases between. The CDR3 length is 16 residues.

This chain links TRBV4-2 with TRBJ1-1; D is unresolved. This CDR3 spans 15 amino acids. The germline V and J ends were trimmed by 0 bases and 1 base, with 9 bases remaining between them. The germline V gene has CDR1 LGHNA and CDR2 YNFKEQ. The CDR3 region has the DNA TGTGCCAGCAGCCAAGAATTTACTGCGAACACTGAAGCTTTCTTT. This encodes CASSQEFTANTEAFF.

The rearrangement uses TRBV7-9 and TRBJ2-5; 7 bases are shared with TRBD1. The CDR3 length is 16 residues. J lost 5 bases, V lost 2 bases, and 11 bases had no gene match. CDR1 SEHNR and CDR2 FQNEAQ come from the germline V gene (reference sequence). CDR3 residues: CASSLPQGELYETQYF. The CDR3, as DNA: TGTGCCAGCAGCTTACCCCAGGGGGAGTTGTATGAGACCCAGTACTTC.

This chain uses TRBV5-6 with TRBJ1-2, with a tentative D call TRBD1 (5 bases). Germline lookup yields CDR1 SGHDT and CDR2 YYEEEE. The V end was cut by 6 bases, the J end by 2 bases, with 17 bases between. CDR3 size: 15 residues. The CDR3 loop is CASTLPGQGNYGYTF. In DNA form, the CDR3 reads TGTGCCAGCACCCTACCCGGGCAGGGAAACTATGGCTACACCTTC.

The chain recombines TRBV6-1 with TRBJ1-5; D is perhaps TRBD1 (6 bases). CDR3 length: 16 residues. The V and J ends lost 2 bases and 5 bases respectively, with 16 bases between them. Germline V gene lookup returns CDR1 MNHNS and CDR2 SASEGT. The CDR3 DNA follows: TGTGCCAGCAGTGAAACCGGGACAACCTTTCATCAGCCCCAGCATTTT. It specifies CASSETGTTFHQPQHF.

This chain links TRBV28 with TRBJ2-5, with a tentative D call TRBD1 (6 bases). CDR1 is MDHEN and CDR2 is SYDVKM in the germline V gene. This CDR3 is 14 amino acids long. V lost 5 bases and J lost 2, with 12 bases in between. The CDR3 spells CASSAGGQQETQYF. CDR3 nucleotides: TGTGCCAGCAGTGCAGGCGGACAGCAAGAGACCCAGTACTTC.

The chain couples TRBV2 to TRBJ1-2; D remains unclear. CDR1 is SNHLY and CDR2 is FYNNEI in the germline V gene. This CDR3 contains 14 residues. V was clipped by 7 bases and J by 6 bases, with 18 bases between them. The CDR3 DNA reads TGTGCCAGCACGGGAACGGGCCAGGATGATGGCTACACCTTC. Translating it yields CASTGTGQDDGYTF.

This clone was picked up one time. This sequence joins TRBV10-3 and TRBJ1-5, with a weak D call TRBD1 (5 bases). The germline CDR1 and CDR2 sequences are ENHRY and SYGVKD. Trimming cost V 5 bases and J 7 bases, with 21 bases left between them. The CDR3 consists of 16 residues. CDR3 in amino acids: CAISWGGGDGHQPQHF. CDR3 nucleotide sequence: TGTGCCATCAGTTGGGGCGGGGGGGACGGCCACCAGCCCCAGCATTTT.

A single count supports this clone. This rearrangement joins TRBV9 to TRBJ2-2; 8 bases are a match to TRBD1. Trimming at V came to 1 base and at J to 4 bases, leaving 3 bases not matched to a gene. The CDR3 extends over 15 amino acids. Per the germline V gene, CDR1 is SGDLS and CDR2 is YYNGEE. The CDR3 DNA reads TGTGCCAGCAGCGTACGGACAGGGAGCACCGGGGAGCTGTTTTTT. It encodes CASSVRTGSTGELFF.

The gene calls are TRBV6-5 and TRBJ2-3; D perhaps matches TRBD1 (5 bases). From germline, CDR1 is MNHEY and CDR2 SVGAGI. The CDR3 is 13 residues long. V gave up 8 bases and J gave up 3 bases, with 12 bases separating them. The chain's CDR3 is CASLTQGTDTQYF. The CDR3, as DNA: TGTGCCAGCCTTACTCAGGGAACAGATACGCAGTATTTT.

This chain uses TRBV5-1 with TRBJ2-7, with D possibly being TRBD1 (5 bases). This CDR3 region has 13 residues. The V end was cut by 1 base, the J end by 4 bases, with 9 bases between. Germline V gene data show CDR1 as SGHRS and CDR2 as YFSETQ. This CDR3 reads CASSLQGLYEQYF. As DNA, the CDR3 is TGCGCCAGCAGCTTGCAGGGCTTGTACGAGCAGTACTTC.

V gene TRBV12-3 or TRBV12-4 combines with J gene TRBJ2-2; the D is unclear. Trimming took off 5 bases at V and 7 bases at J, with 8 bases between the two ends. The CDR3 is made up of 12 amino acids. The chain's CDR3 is CASSTTLGELFF. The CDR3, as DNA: TGTGCCAGCAGTACGACACTCGGGGAGCTGTTTTTT.

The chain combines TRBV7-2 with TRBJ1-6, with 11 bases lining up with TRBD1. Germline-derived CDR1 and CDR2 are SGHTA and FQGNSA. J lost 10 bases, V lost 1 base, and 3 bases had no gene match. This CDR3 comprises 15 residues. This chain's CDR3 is CASSLVGTGGSPLHF. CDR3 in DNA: TGTGCCAGCAGCTTAGTGGGGACAGGGGGATCACCCCTCCACTTT.

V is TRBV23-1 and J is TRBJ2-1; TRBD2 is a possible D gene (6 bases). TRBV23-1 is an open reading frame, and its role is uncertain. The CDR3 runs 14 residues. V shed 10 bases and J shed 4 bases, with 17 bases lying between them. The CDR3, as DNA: TGCGCCACGGTTATGCGGGACTGTTACAATGAGCAGTTCTTC. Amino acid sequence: CATVMRDCYNEQFF.

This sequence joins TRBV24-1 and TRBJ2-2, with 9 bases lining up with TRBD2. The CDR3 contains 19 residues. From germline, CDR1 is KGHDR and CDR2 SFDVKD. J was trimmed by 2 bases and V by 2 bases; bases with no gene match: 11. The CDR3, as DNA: TGTGCCACCAGTGATTATCCAAAGAGCGGGGGGATTAACACCGGGGAGCTGTTTTTT. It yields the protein CATSDYPKSGGINTGELFF.

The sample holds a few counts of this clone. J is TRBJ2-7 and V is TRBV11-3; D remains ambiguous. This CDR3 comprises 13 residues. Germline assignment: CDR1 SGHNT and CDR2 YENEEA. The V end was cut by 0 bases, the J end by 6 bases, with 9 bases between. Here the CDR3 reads CASSLDPTREQYF. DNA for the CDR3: TGTGCCAGCAGCTTAGATCCTACCCGCGAGCAGTACTTC.

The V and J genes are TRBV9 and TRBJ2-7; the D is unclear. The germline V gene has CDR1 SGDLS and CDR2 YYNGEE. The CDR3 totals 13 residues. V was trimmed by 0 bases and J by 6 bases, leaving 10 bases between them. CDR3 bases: TGTGCCAGCAGCGTAGCTGGAGCTGGCGAGCAGTACTTC. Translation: CASSVAGAGEQYF.

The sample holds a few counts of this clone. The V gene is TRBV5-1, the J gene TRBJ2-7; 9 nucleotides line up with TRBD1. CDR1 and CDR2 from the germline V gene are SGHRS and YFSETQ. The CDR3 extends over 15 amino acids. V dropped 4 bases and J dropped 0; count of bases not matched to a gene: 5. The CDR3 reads CASSGETGGSYEQYF. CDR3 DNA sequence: TGCGCCAGCAGCGGCGAGACAGGGGGCTCCTACGAGCAGTACTTC.

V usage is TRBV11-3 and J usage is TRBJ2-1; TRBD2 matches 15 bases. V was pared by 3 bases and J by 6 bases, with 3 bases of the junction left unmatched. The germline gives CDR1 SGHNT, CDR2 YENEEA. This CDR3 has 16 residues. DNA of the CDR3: TGTGCCAGCAGCTTGGGACTAGCGGGAGGAGGCAATGAGCAGTTCTTC. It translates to CASSLGLAGGGNEQFF. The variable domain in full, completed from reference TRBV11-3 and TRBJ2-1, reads EAGVVQSPRYKIIEKKQPVAFWCNPISGHNTLYWYLQNLGQGPELLIRYENEEAVDDSQLPKDRFSAERLKGVDSTLKIQPAELGDSAVYLCASSLGLAGGGNEQFFGPGTRLTVL.

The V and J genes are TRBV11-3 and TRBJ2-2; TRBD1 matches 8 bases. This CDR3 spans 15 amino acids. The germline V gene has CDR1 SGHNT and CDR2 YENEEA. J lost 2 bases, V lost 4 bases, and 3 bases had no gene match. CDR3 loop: CASSSGTGNTGELFF. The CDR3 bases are TGTGCCAGCAGCTCCGGGACAGGAAACACCGGGGAGCTGTTTTTT.

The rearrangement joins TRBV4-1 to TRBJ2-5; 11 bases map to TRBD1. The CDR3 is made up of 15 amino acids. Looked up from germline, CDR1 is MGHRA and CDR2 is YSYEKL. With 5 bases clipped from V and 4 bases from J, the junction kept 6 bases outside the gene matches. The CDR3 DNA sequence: TGCGCCAGCAGCAGGGGACAGGGGGTTCGAGAGACCCAGTACTTC. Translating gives CASSRGQGVRETQYF.

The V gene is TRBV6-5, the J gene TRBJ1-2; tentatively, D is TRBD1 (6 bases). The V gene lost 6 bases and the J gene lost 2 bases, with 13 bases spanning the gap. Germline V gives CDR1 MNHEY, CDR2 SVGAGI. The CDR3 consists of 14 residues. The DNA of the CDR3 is TGTGCCAGCAGCCGAGGACAGACCAACTATGGCTACACCTTC. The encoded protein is CASSRGQTNYGYTF.